This T cell receptor beta chain was obtained from a study of shared clonotypes between healthy human individuals. Study at large: Per-donor plates numbered three CD4 naive, three CD4 memory, two CD8 naive and one CD8 memory.

As to this clone: Antigen: not known.

Study-level points and caveats: The naive CD4 repertoires of a few donors were compared, and about 5% of clonotypes were shared. Sampling used blood alone; tissue repertoires probably differ.

Measured with immunoSEQ multiplex PCR; TCRdb has only the in-frame clones, and not every one. The sample includes approximately 2.5 million clones, under 95% of them seen just once. V was clipped by 0 bases and J by 3 bases; unmatched bases: 4. Germline V gene lookup returns CDR1 SGDLS and CDR2 YYNGEE. The CDR3 runs to 16 residues. The V gene is TRBV9, the J gene TRBJ1-5; TRBD1 matches 9 bases. Sequenced material: naive CD4+ T cells from PBMCs. Indicated subset: CD45RA+ positively selected. The receptor comes from a man between 18 and 29 years old in good health. Some clones in this sample may be carry-over from other donors' samples. The CDR3 sequence: CASSVGQGDNNQPQHF. The CDR3 nucleotides are TGTGCCAGCAGCGTAGGACAGGGGGATAACAATCAGCCCCAGCATTTT.